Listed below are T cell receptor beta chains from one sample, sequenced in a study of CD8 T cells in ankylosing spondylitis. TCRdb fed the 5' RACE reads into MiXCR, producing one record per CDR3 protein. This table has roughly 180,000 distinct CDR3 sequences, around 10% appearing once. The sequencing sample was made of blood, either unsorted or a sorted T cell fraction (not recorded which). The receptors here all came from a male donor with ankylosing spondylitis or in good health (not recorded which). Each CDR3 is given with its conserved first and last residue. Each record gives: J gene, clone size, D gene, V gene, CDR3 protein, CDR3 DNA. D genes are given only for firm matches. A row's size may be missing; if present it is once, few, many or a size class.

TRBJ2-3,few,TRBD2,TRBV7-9,CASSSSGMSDTQYF,TGTGCCAGCAGCAGTAGCGGGATGTCAGATACGCAGTATTTT
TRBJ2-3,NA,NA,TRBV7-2,CASSLPGAHTQYF,TGTGCCAGCAGCCTACCTGGCGCACATACGCAGTATTTT
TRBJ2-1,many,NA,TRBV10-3,CAISEPLQTRNEQFF,TGTGCCATCAGTGAGCCCCTTCAGACGCGCAATGAGCAGTTCTTC
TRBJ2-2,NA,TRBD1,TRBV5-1,CASSTDRGRHTGELFF,TGCGCCAGCAGCACCGACAGGGGGCGACACACCGGGGAGCTGTTTTTT
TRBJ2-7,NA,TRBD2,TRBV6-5,CASSYPSRGGYEQYF,TGTGCCAGCAGTTACCCGAGTCGGGGGGGGTACGAGCAGTACTTC
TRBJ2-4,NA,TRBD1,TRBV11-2,CASSPPPGQGKNIQYF,TGTGCCAGCAGCCCACCGCCGGGACAGGGCAAAAACATTCAGTACTTC
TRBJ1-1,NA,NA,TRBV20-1,CSAREGDDGNTEAFF,TGCAGTGCTAGAGAGGGGGATGACGGGAACACTGAAGCTTTCTTT
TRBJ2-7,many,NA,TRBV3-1,CASSPGWYEQYF,TGTGCCAGCAGCCCCGGATGGTACGAGCAGTACTTC
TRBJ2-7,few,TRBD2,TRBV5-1,CASSLLPAPLAGVYEQYF,TGCGCCAGCAGTTTGTTACCCGCCCCGCTAGCGGGGGTCTACGAGCAGTACTTC
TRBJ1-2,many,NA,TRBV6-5,CASSYLAGEEGYTF,TGTGCCAGCAGTTACCTAGCAGGGGAGGAAGGCTACACCTTC
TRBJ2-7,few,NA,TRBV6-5,CASSYSTTGRPEQYF,TGTGCCAGCAGTTACTCTACGACAGGGAGGCCCGAGCAGTACTTC
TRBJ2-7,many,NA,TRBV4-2,CASSQGGAQGRQYF,TGTGCCAGCAGCCAAGGGGGGGCCCAAGGACGGCAGTACTTC
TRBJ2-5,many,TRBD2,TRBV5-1,CASSSSGGETQYF,TGCGCCAGCAGCTCTAGCGGGGGAGAGACCCAGTACTTC
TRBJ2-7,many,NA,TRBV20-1,CSASYGETEEQYF,TGCAGTGCTAGTTACGGGGAGACAGAAGAGCAGTACTTC
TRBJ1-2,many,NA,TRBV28,CASSRNRDGGYGYTF,TGTGCCAGCAGTCGAAACCGGGACGGAGGCTATGGCTACACCTTC
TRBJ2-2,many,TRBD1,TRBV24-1,CATSDGTVNTGELFF,TGTGCCACCAGTGACGGGACAGTGAACACCGGGGAGCTGTTTTTT
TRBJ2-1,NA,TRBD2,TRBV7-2,CASSLAISGRAPLSYNEQFF,TGTGCCAGCAGCTTAGCGATAAGCGGGAGGGCCCCTCTCTCCTACAATGAGCAGTTCTTC
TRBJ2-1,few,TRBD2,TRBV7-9,CASSPERLAGNNEQFF,TGTGCCAGCAGCCCTGAGAGGCTAGCGGGTAACAATGAGCAGTTCTTC
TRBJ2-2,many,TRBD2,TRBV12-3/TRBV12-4,CGWGLAATGELFF,TGTGGGTGGGGACTAGCGGCGACCGGGGAGCTGTTTTTT
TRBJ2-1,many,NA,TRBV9,CASSGSLTADYNEQFF,TGTGCCAGCAGCGGTAGTCTCACTGCGGACTACAATGAGCAGTTCTTC
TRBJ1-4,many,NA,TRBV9,CASSTSPGRTNEKLFF,TGTGCCAGCAGCACCTCCCCAGGGCGAACTAATGAAAAACTGTTTTTT
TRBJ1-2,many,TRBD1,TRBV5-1,CASSSGQPNYGYTF,TGCGCCAGCAGCTCGGGACAGCCTAACTATGGCTACACCTTC
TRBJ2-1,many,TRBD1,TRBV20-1,CSAGDRADNEQFF,TGCAGTGCGGGAGACAGGGCTGACAATGAGCAGTTCTTC
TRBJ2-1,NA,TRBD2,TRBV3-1,CASSQDLLGGGEQFF,TGTGCCAGCAGCCAAGATCTTTTGGGGGGGGGGGAGCAGTTCTTC
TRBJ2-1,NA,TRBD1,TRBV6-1,CASTAPGDRGVNEQFF,TGTGCCAGCACCGCCCCCGGGGACAGGGGTGTCAATGAGCAGTTCTTC
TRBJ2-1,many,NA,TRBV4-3,CASSQGVASNEQFF,TGCGCCAGCAGCCAAGGGGTAGCCAGCAATGAGCAGTTCTTC
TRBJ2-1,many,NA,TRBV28,CASSPLIAGLKKFF,TGTGCCAGCAGTCCCCTGATAGCAGGTCTTAAGAAGTTCTTC
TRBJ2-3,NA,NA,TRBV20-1,CSAREPRETDTQYF,TGCAGTGCTAGAGAGCCCAGGGAAACAGATACGCAGTATTTT
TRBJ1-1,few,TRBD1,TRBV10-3,CAISPDRGVNTEAFF,TGTGCCATCAGCCCGGACAGGGGTGTGAACACTGAAGCTTTCTTT